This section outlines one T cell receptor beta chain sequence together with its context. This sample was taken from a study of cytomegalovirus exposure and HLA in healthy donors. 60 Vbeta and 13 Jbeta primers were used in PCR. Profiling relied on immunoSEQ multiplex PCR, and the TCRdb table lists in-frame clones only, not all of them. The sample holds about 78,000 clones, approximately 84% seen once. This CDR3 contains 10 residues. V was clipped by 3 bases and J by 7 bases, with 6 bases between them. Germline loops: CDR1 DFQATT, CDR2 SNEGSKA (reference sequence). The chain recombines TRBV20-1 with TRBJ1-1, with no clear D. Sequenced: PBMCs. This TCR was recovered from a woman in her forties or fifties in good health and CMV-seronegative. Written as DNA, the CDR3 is TGCAGTGCTAGGCACAGTGAAGCTTTCTTT. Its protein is CSARHSEAFF.